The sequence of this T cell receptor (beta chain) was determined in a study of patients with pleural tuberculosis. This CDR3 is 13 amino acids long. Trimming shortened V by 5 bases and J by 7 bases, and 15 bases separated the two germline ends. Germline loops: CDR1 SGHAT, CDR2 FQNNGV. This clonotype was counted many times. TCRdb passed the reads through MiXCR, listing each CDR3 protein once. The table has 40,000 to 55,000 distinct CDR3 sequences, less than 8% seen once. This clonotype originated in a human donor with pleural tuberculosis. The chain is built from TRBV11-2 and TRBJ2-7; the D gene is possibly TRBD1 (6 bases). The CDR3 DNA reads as TGTGCCAGCAGCAGTACAGGGATGGGTGAGCAGTACGTC. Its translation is CASSSTGMGEQYV.